What follows are 10 T cell receptor beta chains derived from one specimen sequenced in a study of cytomegalovirus exposure and HLA in healthy donors. The study ran its PCR with 60 Vbeta and 13 Jbeta primers. Assay used: immunoSEQ multiplex PCR; TCRdb lists only in-frame clones, some missing. The table records around 140,000 clones, around three quarters of them present only once. Sequencing was carried out using PBMCs. The receptors shown here come from a woman aged 18-35 years in good health and CMV-seropositive.

V gene TRBV10-1 combines with J gene TRBJ2-2; no definite D call. Germline V gives CDR1 WNHNN, CDR2 SYGVQD (reference sequence). The CDR3 runs 15 residues. Trimming removed 10 bases from V and 0 bases from J, with 15 bases in between. In DNA, the CDR3 is TGCGCCACCTCCCGGGTCATCTCGAACACCGGGGAGCTGTTTTTT. This codes for CATSRVISNTGELFF.

This chain joins TRBV28 and TRBJ1-6; unclear D gene. Germline V gene data show CDR1 as MDHEN and CDR2 as SYDVKM. Trimming shortened V by 3 bases and J by 13 bases, and 16 bases separated the two germline ends. The CDR3 is 14 amino acids. CDR3 in DNA: TGTGCCAGCAGTTTTACGGCGGCCAACCCTCCCCTCCACTTT. It specifies CASSFTAANPPLHF.

The genes are TRBV9 and TRBJ1-3; D gene uncertain. Trimming left V 5 bases short and J 0 bases short, with 9 bases between. CDR1 SGDLS and CDR2 YYNGEE come from the germline V gene. The CDR3 contains 14 residues. The CDR3, as DNA: TGTGCCAGCAGTCCCCGGTCCTCTGGAAACACCATATATTTT. It codes for CASSPRSSGNTIYF.

The chain recombines TRBV19 with TRBJ2-7; D might be TRBD2 (6 bases). The CDR3 is 18 amino acids. Germline CDR1 is LNHDA and CDR2 is SQIVND (reference sequence). V was trimmed by 2 bases and J by 0 bases, leaving 20 bases between them. The CDR3 DNA follows: TGTGCCAGTAGTATAAGCGTTGGGTCCGGGGGATACTCCTACGAGCAGTACTTC. This sequence encodes CASSISVGSGGYSYEQYF.

The chain recombines TRBV19 with TRBJ1-5, with a weak D call TRBD1 (5 bases). Per germline, CDR1 LNHDA and CDR2 SQIVND (reference sequence). V lost 9 bases and J 1 base, leaving 19 bases between the germline ends. The CDR3 sequence is 16 residues long. CDR3 protein: CASRPWTRGSNQPQHF. In DNA, the CDR3 is TGTGCCAGCAGACCGTGGACAAGAGGCAGCAATCAGCCCCAGCATTTT.

The rearrangement joins TRBV2 to TRBJ1-1; TRBD1 matches 9 bases. V trimming: 6 bases; J trimming: 3 bases; junction bases outside the gene matches: 17. The CDR3 covers 18 residues. The germline CDR1 and CDR2 sequences are SNHLY and FYNNEI. CDR3 in amino acids: CASSQTGGAIARHTEAFF. DNA for the CDR3: TGTGCCAGCAGCCAAACAGGGGGCGCGATCGCCCGGCACACTGAAGCTTTCTTT.

This clone was seen only a few times. The gene calls are TRBV14 and TRBJ2-4; 9 nucleotides agree with TRBD2. In germline, CDR1 is SGHDN, CDR2 FVKESK. J lost 0 bases, V lost 3 bases, and 12 bases had no gene match. CDR3 length equals 19 residues. CDR3 sequence reads: CASSHGRAGGLLAKNIQYF. In DNA, the CDR3 is TGTGCCAGCAGCCACGGACGAGCGGGGGGTCTCCTAGCCAAAAACATTCAGTACTTC.

The count of this clone is one. The chain links TRBV20-1 to TRBJ1-1; D unclear. In germline, CDR1 is DFQATT, CDR2 SNEGSKA (reference sequence). The CDR3 covers 11 residues. The V and J ends lost 3 bases and 5 bases respectively, with 7 bases between them. CDR3 nucleotide sequence: TGCAGTGCTAGGATCGGGACTGAAGCTTTCTTT. Residues: CSARIGTEAFF.

This clone was seen a single time. The CDR3 sequence is CAILDRNYGYTF. In DNA form, the CDR3 reads TGTGCCATCCTAGACAGGAACTATGGCTACACCTTC. The V call is TRBV19, the J call TRBJ1-2; D possibly corresponds to TRBD1 (6 bases). The CDR3 has 12 residues. Trimming pared 10 bases from V and 2 bases from J, leaving 11 bases between. Germline-derived CDR1 and CDR2 are LNHDA and SQIVND (reference sequence).

CDR3 coding DNA: TGTGCCAGCAGTTACCTAGGGACAGGGGGCGAGCAGTACTTC. Translated: CASSYLGTGGEQYF. The rearrangement joins TRBV6-5 to TRBJ2-7; 11 nucleotides match TRBD1. J gave up 6 bases and V 2 bases, and 3 bases lay outside the gene matches. The germline gives CDR1 MNHEY, CDR2 SVGAGI. The CDR3 totals 14 residues.